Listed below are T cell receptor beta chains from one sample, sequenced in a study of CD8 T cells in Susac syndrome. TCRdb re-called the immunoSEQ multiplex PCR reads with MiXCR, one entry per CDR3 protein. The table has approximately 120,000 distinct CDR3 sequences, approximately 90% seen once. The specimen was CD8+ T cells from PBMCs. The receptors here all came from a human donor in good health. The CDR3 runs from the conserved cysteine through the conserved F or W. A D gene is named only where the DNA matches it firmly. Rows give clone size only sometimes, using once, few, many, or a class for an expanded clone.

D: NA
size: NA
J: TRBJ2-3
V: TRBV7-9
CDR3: CASSLAGGDTQYF
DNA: TGTGCCAGCAGCTTAGCTGGGGGAGATACGCAGTATTTT

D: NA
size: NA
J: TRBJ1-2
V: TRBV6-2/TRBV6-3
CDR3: CASSRGTTNLFNYGYTF
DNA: TGTGCCAGCAGTCGGGGGACGACCAACCTTTTTAACTATGGCTACACCTTC

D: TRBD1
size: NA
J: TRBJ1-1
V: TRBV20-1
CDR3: CSASGGSGQGTEAFF
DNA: TGCAGTGCTAGCGGAGGGTCGGGACAGGGAACTGAAGCTTTCTTT

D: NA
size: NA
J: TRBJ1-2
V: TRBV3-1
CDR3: CASSQDFSAGGYTF
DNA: TGTGCCAGCAGCCAAGATTTTTCAGCGGGTGGCTACACCTTC

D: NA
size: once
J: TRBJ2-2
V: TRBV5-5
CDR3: CASRTTFVEYANTGELFF
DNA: TGTGCCAGCAGGACCACATTTGTCGAGTATGCGAACACCGGGGAGCTGTTTTTT

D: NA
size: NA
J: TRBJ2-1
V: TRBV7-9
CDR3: CASSGSGSAYNEQFF
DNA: TGTGCCAGCAGCGGGTCAGGGTCGGCCTACAATGAGCAGTTCTTC

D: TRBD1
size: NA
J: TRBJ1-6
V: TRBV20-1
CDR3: CSARGGQGSTDSPLHF
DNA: TGCAGTGCTAGAGGGGGACAGGGATCCACCGATTCACCCCTCCACTTT

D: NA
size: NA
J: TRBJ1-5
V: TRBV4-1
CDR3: CASSQADILGQPQHF
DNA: TGCGCCAGCAGCCAGGCGGACATCCTTGGGCAGCCCCAGCATTTT

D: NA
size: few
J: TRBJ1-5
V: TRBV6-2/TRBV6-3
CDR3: CASRGNMGFNQPQHF
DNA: TGTGCCAGCAGGGGAAACATGGGTTTCAATCAGCCCCAGCATTTT

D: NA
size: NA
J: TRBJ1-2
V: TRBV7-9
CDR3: CASSRVEGAYGYTF
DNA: TGTGCCAGCAGCCGAGTAGAAGGAGCCTATGGCTACACCTTC

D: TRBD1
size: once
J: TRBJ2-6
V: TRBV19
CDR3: CASSPRGQVSFEGANVLTF
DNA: TGTGCCAGTAGCCCTAGAGGACAGGTATCGTTCGAGGGGGCCAACGTCCTGACTTTC

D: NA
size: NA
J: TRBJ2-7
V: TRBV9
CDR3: CASSGPDTFGYEQYF
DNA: TGTGCCAGCAGCGGCCCTGACACATTCGGTTACGAGCAGTACTTC

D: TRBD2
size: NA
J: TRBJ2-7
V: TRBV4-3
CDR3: CASSQGLAGGLYEQYF
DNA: TGCGCCAGCAGCCAGGGACTAGCGGGAGGTCTCTACGAGCAGTACTTC

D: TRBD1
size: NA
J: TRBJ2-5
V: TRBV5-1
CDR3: CASSSGDRGFVETQYF
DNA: TGCGCCAGCAGCTCCGGAGACAGGGGATTTGTCGAGACCCAGTACTTC

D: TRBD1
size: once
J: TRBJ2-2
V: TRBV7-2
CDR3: CASSLRGLGGELFF
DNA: TGTGCCAGCAGCTTAAGGGGGCTTGGCGGGGAGCTGTTTTTT

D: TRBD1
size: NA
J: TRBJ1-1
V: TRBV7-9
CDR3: CASSPQTGVRTEAFF
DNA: TGTGCCAGCAGCCCGCAGACAGGGGTGCGAACTGAAGCTTTCTTT

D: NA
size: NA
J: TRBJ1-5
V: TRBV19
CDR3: CAGSILLQAGQPQHF
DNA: TGTGCCGGTAGTATACTCTTACAGGCCGGTCAGCCCCAGCATTTT

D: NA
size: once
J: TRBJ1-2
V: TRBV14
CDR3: CASSQSAGFHTF
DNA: TGTGCCAGCAGCCAGTCGGCCGGTTTTCATACCTTC

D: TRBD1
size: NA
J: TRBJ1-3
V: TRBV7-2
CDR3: CASSPTGSGNTIYF
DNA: TGTGCCAGCAGCCCGACAGGGTCTGGAAACACCATATATTTT

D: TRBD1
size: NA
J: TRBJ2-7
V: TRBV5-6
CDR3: CASSFIGGGYEQYF
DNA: TGTGCCAGCAGCTTCATAGGGGGCGGCTACGAGCAGTACTTC

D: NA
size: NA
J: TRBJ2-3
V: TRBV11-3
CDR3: CASSPSLAHTQYF
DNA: TGTGCCAGCAGCCCCTCTCTAGCGCATACGCAGTATTTT

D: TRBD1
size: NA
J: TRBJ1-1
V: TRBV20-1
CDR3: CSARTDRLRPSEAFF
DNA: TGCAGTGCTAGGACGGACAGGCTCAGACCTTCGGAAGCTTTCTTT

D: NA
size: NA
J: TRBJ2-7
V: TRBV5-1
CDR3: CASSLGEDYEQYF
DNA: TGCGCCAGCAGCCTAGGGGAGGACTACGAGCAGTACTTC

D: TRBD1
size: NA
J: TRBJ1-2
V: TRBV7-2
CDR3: CASSSGQPYGYTF
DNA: TGTGCCAGCAGCTCGGGACAGCCCTATGGCTACACCTTC

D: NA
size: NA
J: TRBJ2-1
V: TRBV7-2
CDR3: CASSLEEGSYNEQFF
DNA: TGTGCCAGCAGCTTAGAGGAGGGGTCCTACAATGAGCAGTTCTTC

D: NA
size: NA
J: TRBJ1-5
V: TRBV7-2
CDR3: CASSQVPQGNQPQHF
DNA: TGTGCCAGCAGCCAGGTCCCCCAGGGGAATCAGCCCCAGCATTTT

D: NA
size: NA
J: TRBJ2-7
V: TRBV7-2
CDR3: CASSFGSRPPYEQYF
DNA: TGTGCCAGCAGCTTTGGGTCGCGGCCTCCGTACGAGCAGTACTTC

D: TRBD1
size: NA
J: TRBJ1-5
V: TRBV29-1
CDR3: CSVAGGGQPQHF
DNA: TGCAGCGTCGCAGGGGGGGGTCAGCCCCAGCATTTT

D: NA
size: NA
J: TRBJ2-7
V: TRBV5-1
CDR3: CASCALADEGQYF
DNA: TGCGCCAGCTGCGCCTTGGCCGATGAAGGGCAGTACTTC

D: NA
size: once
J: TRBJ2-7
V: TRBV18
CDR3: CASSPINNEQYF
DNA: TGTGCCAGCTCACCAATCAACAACGAGCAGTACTTC

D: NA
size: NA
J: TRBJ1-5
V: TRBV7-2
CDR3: CASSTHSQNQPQHF
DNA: TGTGCCAGCAGCACTCACAGTCAAAATCAGCCCCAGCATTTT

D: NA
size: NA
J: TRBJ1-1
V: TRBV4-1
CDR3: CASSQDGKNTEAFF
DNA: TGCGCCAGCAGCCAAGATGGGAAGAACACTGAAGCTTTCTTT

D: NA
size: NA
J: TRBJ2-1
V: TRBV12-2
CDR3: CASRLDSARSYNEQFF
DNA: TGTGCAAGTCGCTTAGATAGCGCCCGATCCTACAATGAGCAGTTCTTC

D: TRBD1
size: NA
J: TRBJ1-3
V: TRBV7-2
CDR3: CASGTGRGQAYGGNTIYF
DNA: TGTGCCAGCGGCACGGGCAGGGGGCAAGCATACGGTGGAAACACCATATATTTT

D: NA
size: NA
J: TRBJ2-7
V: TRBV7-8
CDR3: CASSSGPDNEQYF
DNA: TGTGCCAGCAGCTCGGGGCCCGACAACGAGCAGTACTTC